The rows below give T cell receptor beta chains drawn from one sample of a study of cytomegalovirus exposure and HLA in healthy donors. Data came from immunoSEQ multiplex PCR; TCRdb stores just in-frame clones and leaves some out. Among about 240,000 clones listed, 70% to 90% were seen once. Material: PBMCs. The receptors come from a girl aged 2-9 years in good health and CMV-seronegative. The CDR3 runs from the conserved cysteine through the conserved F or W. A D gene is named only where the DNA matches it firmly.

v_call cdr3_length d_call cdr3_aa
TRBV6-5 14 TRBD1 CASSLATGGQPQHF
TRBV18 16 NA CASSQRGRYSNQPQHF
TRBV5-1 15 NA CASSFGGGSTDTQYF
TRBV29-1 14 NA CSVGRGLGYNEQFF
TRBV7-9 14 NA CASSLGGHNEKLFF
TRBV6-6 15 NA CASTKGGFLNTEAFF
TRBV19 14 TRBD1 CASRGGAGNQPQHF
TRBV21-1 13 NA CASSQQGNYGYTF
TRBV5-1 17 NA CASSLRSGYEVNTEAFF
TRBV4-1 15 NA CASSQAPTGPGAQYF
TRBV19 16 NA CASSFGRQVGNQPQHF
TRBV6-5 13 TRBD1 CASSYRDRAEAFF
TRBV30 12 NA CAWSEGNQPQHF
TRBV5-1 17 NA CASRQNRASSGANVLTF
TRBV18 15 TRBD1 CASSTVGTGSYGYTF
TRBV4-1 14 TRBD1 CASSRGQENTEAFF
TRBV7-9 17 TRBD2 CASSLPRGLAGKYEQYF
TRBV2 11 NA CAISGWDGYTF
TRBV7-9 11 NA CASSHSYEQYF
TRBV2 14 NA CASRLRETTGELFF
TRBV6-5 15 NA CASSYFRGSRDTQYF
TRBV5-1 12 NA CASSPPGVGYTF
TRBV5-1 15 TRBD1 CASSFGRGLSYEQYF
TRBV19 14 TRBD1 CASHRDRVGYGYTF
TRBV27 14 TRBD1 CASRPRDRLYEQYF
TRBV10-3 16 NA CAISDRGRKPQETQYF
TRBV10-1 14 NA CASRARRGGTEAFF
TRBV27 15 NA CASSYSSSYNSPLHF
TRBV6-5 15 NA CASSLSGSSGNTIYF
TRBV2 14 TRBD2 CASSRGGQVGELFF
TRBV6-4 10 NA CASSPDEQYF
TRBV4-1 15 NA CASSAMGQGGYEQYF
TRBV5-4 15 TRBD1 CASSLEGTGVNTIYF